The next 29 T cell receptor beta chains were all read from a single sample in a study of response to subunit inactivated influenza vaccine. TCRdb re-derived calls from the RT-PCR reads in MiXCR, one entry per CDR3 protein. The table has approximately 520,000 distinct CDR3 sequences, 15% to 20% seen once. The sample in question was CD4+ T cells sorted from PBMCs, obtained around 25 months after vaccination. These TCRs come from a man aged 50-75 years who received an inactivated influenza vaccine.

This clonotype was seen at least ten times. This CDR3 is CSARAQAGLSQPQHF. The CDR3 DNA reads as TGCAGTGCTAGAGCCCAGGCGGGGTTAAGCCAGCCCCAGCATTTT. This chain uses TRBV20-1 with TRBJ1-5; the D is unclear. V lost 1 base and J lost 7, with 17 bases in between. This CDR3 contains 15 residues. CDR1 is DFQATT, CDR2 SNEGSKA, per germline (reference sequence).

This clonotype occurred a few times. The chain joins TRBV5-1 to TRBJ2-7; possible D gene TRBD1, 6 bases. V dropped 1 base and J dropped 6 bases, with 14 bases sitting between them. The CDR3 runs to 14 residues. The germline V gene has CDR1 SGHRS and CDR2 YFSETQ. The CDR3 bases are TGCGCCAGCAGCTTGTTGGGGGCGCAGACCGAGCAGTACTTC. It translates to CASSLLGAQTEQYF.

This clonotype has at least ten counts. CDR3 nucleotides: TGTGCCAGCAGCCTCGTAAGGGGGGATGAGCAGTTCTTC. It is translated as CASSLVRGDEQFF. The V call is TRBV4-2, the J call TRBJ2-1; either TRBD1 or TRBD2 may fit D (6 bases each). The CDR3 covers 13 residues. The V end lost 4 bases, the J end lost 8 bases, and 12 bases lay between the germline ends. Germline values: CDR1 LGHNA, CDR2 YNFKEQ.

V is TRBV7-6 and J is TRBJ2-7; weak D call: TRBD2 (6 bases). This CDR3 has 18 residues. Trimming removed 5 bases from V and 0 bases from J, with 23 bases in between. In germline, CDR1 is SGHVS, CDR2 FNYEAQ. CDR3 nucleotide sequence: TGTGCCAGCAGCCAGGGCTGGGGTTTAGCGGAGAGCTCCTACGAGCAGTACTTC. Translation gives CASSQGWGLAESSYEQYF.

This clonotype was counted only a few times. This chain's CDR3 is CASSQEKRALATNEKLFF. The CDR3 region has the DNA TGCGCCAGCAGCCAAGAGAAAAGGGCGCTCGCAACTAATGAAAAACTGTTTTTT. This chain joins TRBV4-3 and TRBJ1-4; no clear D gene. The germline V gene encodes CDR1 LGHNA and CDR2 YSLEER. The CDR3 extends over 18 amino acids. The V end was cut by 0 bases, the J end by 0 bases, with 14 bases between.

There are a few counts of this clonotype. This chain links TRBV20-1 with TRBJ2-5; D is undetermined. Germline V gene sequence: CDR1 DFQATT, CDR2 SNEGSKA (reference sequence). The CDR3 totals 14 residues. V lost 1 base and J lost 5, with 14 bases in between. CDR3 DNA: TGCAGTGCTAGAGTCTCCGTCGGGCGGGAGACCCAGTACTTC. Translation gives CSARVSVGRETQYF.

The chain uses TRBV28 and TRBJ1-1; 8 nucleotides match TRBD1. This CDR3 contains 17 residues. V trimming: 4 bases; J trimming: 3 bases; junction bases outside the gene matches: 13. Looked up from germline, CDR1 is MDHEN and CDR2 is SYDVKM. The DNA of the CDR3 is TGTGCCAGCAGTTCTCCACCTAGGGACAGGCAGGACACTGAAGCTTTCTTT. This codes for CASSSPPRDRQDTEAFF.

This clonotype was observed at least ten times. This chain connects TRBV28 to TRBJ2-1; the D is unclear. Trimming stripped 6 bases from V and 9 bases from J, with 9 bases between. Per the germline V gene, CDR1 is MDHEN and CDR2 is SYDVKM. The CDR3 runs to 11 residues. This CDR3 is CASSERSEQFF. For the CDR3, the DNA is TGTGCCAGCAGCGAGAGGAGTGAGCAGTTCTTC.

The V gene is TRBV10-3, the J gene TRBJ2-3, with D possibly TRBD2 on 5 matching bases. CDR1 and CDR2 from the germline V gene are ENHRY and SYGVKD. This CDR3 has 13 amino acids. V lost 11 bases and J 3 bases, leaving 15 bases between the germline ends. The CDR3 DNA is TGTGCCGCAAACGGGAAACAGACAGATACGCAGTATTTT. Its translation: CAANGKQTDTQYF.

This clonotype showed up just a few times. V gene TRBV7-3 combines with J gene TRBJ2-1; 10 bases match TRBD2. CDR3 size: 15 residues. V was clipped by 5 bases and J by 4 bases; unmatched bases: 5. The V gene's germline CDR1 is SGHTA and CDR2 FQGTGA. The CDR3 spells CASSVGLALYNEQFF. As DNA, the CDR3 is TGTGCCAGCAGCGTGGGACTAGCGTTATACAATGAGCAGTTCTTC.

V usage is TRBV20-1 and J usage is TRBJ2-7, with 9 nucleotides matching TRBD2. CDR1 and CDR2 (germline): DFQATT, SNEGSKA (reference sequence). The CDR3 extends over 13 amino acids. Losses at the gene ends were 5 bases for V and 5 bases for J; bases not matched to a gene: 7. Written as DNA, the CDR3 is TGCAGTGCTTACGGACTAGCGCGAGACGAGCAGTACTTC. Protein product: CSAYGLARDEQYF.

The gene calls are TRBV20-1 and TRBJ2-1, with 8 bases matching TRBD2. The CDR3 is made up of 17 amino acids. Germline-derived CDR1 and CDR2 are DFQATT and SNEGSKA (reference sequence). The V segment lost 4 bases and the J segment 1 base; nucleotides outside the gene matches: 12. The DNA of the CDR3 is TGCAGTGCTACCGGTAGCGGGATGATGGGGTCCTACAATGAGCAGTTCTTC. Encoded protein: CSATGSGMMGSYNEQFF.

This clonotype was observed once. V usage is TRBV7-9 and J usage is TRBJ1-2, with a possible D match to TRBD1 (6 bases). Germline lookup yields CDR1 SEHNR and CDR2 FQNEAQ (reference sequence). V lost 5 bases and J lost 8, with 15 bases in between. This CDR3 spans 13 amino acids. CDR3 sequence: CASSENREKGYTF. CDR3 in DNA: TGTGCCAGCAGCGAGAACAGGGAGAAAGGCTACACCTTC.

This clonotype showed up just a few times. This rearrangement joins TRBV3-1 to TRBJ2-1; D is possibly TRBD1 (5 bases). The CDR3 loop spans 14 amino acids. Germline CDR1 LGHDT, CDR2 YNNKEL (reference sequence). The V end lost 0 bases, the J end lost 5 bases, and 8 bases lay between the germline ends. The CDR3 spells CASSQDPGNNEQFF. CDR3 sequence (DNA): TGTGCCAGCAGCCAAGACCCAGGGAACAATGAGCAGTTCTTC.

This sequence joins TRBV2 and TRBJ1-6; unclear D gene. Trimming took off 4 bases at V and 7 bases at J, with 8 bases between the two ends. From germline, CDR1 is SNHLY and CDR2 FYNNEI. CDR3 length: 13 residues. The CDR3 loop is CASSVKKNSPLHF. As DNA, the CDR3 is TGTGCCAGCAGTGTGAAGAAGAATTCACCCCTCCACTTT. The variable domain in full, with the rest retrieved from reference TRBV2 and TRBJ1-6, is EPEVTQTPSHQVTQMGQEVILRCVPISNHLYFYWYRQILGQKVEFLVSFYNNEISEKSEIFDDQFSVERPDGSNFTLKIRSTKLEDSAMYFCASSVKKNSPLHFGNGTRLTVT.

This chain connects TRBV5-4 to TRBJ1-4; D call uncertain. Trimming stripped 0 bases from V and 5 bases from J, with 11 bases between. This CDR3 spans 15 amino acids. Germline CDR1 is SGHNT and CDR2 is YYREEE (reference sequence). The CDR3 is CASSLGGSANEKLFF. The DNA for the CDR3 is TGTGCCAGCAGCTTGGGCGGATCCGCAAATGAAAAACTGTTTTTT.

This sequence joins TRBV12-3 or TRBV12-4 and TRBJ2-2; 13 nucleotides agree with TRBD2. V trimming: 6 bases; J trimming: 7 bases; junction bases outside the gene matches: 8. The CDR3 loop spans 16 amino acids. The CDR3 loop reads CASSSGLAGVVGELFF. CDR3 nucleotide sequence: TGTGCCAGCAGCTCAGGACTAGCGGGAGTCGTCGGGGAGCTGTTTTTT.

This clonotype occurred a few times. The J gene is TRBJ1-2, the V gene TRBV20-1; TRBD1 might be the D (5 bases). V lost 2 bases and J lost 8, with 18 bases in between. The CDR3 runs to 14 residues. Germline V gene data show CDR1 as DFQATT and CDR2 as SNEGSKA (reference sequence). CDR3 sequence reads: CSARRLPGPGGYTF. The CDR3 nucleotides are TGCAGTGCTAGACGGCTCCCGGGACCCGGAGGCTACACCTTC.

Ten or more counts support this clonotype. CDR3 sequence (DNA): TGTGCCAGCAGTTTACAATGGAGCTACACCTTC. Amino acids: CASSLQWSYTF. The rearrangement links TRBV12-3 or TRBV12-4 to TRBJ1-2; D ambiguous. The CDR3 loop spans 11 amino acids. The germline V and J ends were trimmed by 2 bases and 9 bases, with 7 bases remaining between them.

Only a few counts were recorded for this clonotype. The chain is built from TRBV15 and TRBJ2-5; D is perhaps TRBD1 (5 bases). The V gene lost 0 bases and the J gene lost 3 bases, with 8 bases spanning the gap. The CDR3 runs to 14 residues. Looked up from germline, CDR1 is LNHNV and CDR2 is YYDKDF (reference sequence). CDR3 DNA sequence: TGTGCCACCAGCAGAGATCCAGGGAAAGAGACCCAGTACTTC. As protein: CATSRDPGKETQYF.

The CDR3, as DNA: TGTGCCACCAGCAGACTAGCGGGAGCTGCCGGGGAGCTGTTTTTT. Translating gives CATSRLAGAAGELFF. The J gene is TRBJ2-2, the V gene TRBV15; TRBD2 matches 10 bases. Looked up from germline, CDR1 is LNHNV and CDR2 is YYDKDF (reference sequence). J gave up 6 bases and V 2 bases, and 3 bases lay outside the gene matches. This CDR3 has 15 amino acids.

This chain connects TRBV27 to TRBJ2-1; D may be TRBD2 (5 bases). Per the germline V gene, CDR1 is MNHEY and CDR2 is SMNVEV (reference sequence). V lost 5 bases and J 8 bases, leaving 13 bases between the germline ends. The length of the CDR3 is 13 residues. The CDR3 DNA reads as TGTGCCAGCAGTGCCTTACTAGGTGATGAGCAGTTCTTC. It codes for CASSALLGDEQFF.

The chain joins TRBV19 to TRBJ2-7; 8 bases line up with TRBD1. V dropped 8 bases and J dropped 3; count of bases not matched to a gene: 12. The CDR3 extends over 15 amino acids. The germline V gene has CDR1 LNHDA and CDR2 SQIVND (reference sequence). The DNA for the CDR3 is TGTGCCAGTGGGAATCCGGGACAGGTCAGCTACGAGCAGTACTTC. Its translation is CASGNPGQVSYEQYF.

This clonotype was counted a few times. J is TRBJ2-1 and V is TRBV2; 8 bases fit TRBD1. V was clipped by 5 bases and J by 6 bases; unmatched bases: 12. This CDR3 has 16 residues. Germline assignment: CDR1 SNHLY and CDR2 FYNNEI. The CDR3 DNA reads as TGTGCCAGCAGTCTTTTCGGACAGGGAAACGGCAATGAGCAGTTCTTC. This codes for CASSLFGQGNGNEQFF.

In this sample, this clonotype turned up many times. The chain has TRBV27 and TRBJ2-7; TRBD2 agrees at 8 bases. CDR1 is MNHEY, CDR2 SMNVEV, per germline (reference sequence). V dropped 4 bases and J dropped 3; count of bases not matched to a gene: 8. This CDR3 spans 15 amino acids. CDR3 protein: CASSSPKLADYEQYF. DNA of the CDR3: TGTGCCAGCAGTTCCCCGAAACTAGCGGACTACGAGCAGTACTTC.

The J gene is TRBJ1-5, the V gene TRBV6-2 or TRBV6-3; D remains ambiguous. Germline V gene sequence: CDR1 MNHEY, CDR2 SVGEGT. The V end lost 2 bases, the J end lost 0 bases, and 8 bases lay between the germline ends. The CDR3 totals 15 residues. The CDR3 DNA reads as TGTGCCAGCAGTTACAAGGATTATAGCAATCAGCCCCAGCATTTT. Its translation: CASSYKDYSNQPQHF.

This clonotype showed up just a few times. This rearrangement joins TRBV5-4 to TRBJ2-3; maybe TRBD2 (5 bases). The CDR3 loop spans 15 amino acids. Between the trimmed V and J ends, which lost 3 bases and 2 bases, there was a span of 13 bases. Germline values: CDR1 SGHNT, CDR2 YYREEE (reference sequence). DNA for the CDR3: TGTGCCAGCAGCTCGTCACTAGTATTCACAGATACGCAGTATTTT. This gives the protein CASSSSLVFTDTQYF.

The chain links TRBV29-1 to TRBJ2-7, with D perhaps matching TRBD1 (6 bases). V dropped 8 bases and J dropped 2 bases, with 10 bases sitting between them. CDR1 and CDR2 from the germline V gene are SQVTM and ANQGSEA. This CDR3 is 11 amino acids long. The CDR3 sequence: CSSRDTYEQYF. The DNA for the CDR3 is TGCAGCAGCCGGGACACCTACGAGCAGTACTTC.

The J gene is TRBJ2-3, the V gene TRBV10-3; D unresolved. V was trimmed by 3 bases and J by 3 bases, leaving 13 bases between them. The CDR3 spans 15 residues. Germline V gives CDR1 ENHRY, CDR2 SYGVKD. The CDR3 reads CAISDGGLPTDTQYF. CDR3 DNA sequence: TGTGCCATCAGTGACGGTGGGCTACCAACAGATACGCAGTATTTT.